This T cell receptor (beta chain) was observed in a study of shared clonotypes between healthy human individuals. Study conclusions and caveats: It was expected that sequencing depth would affect clonotype sharing among donors.

Libraries were prepared by immunoSEQ multiplex PCR; TCRdb keeps only in-frame clonotypes and omits some of them. This sample has under 1,100,000 clones; around 76% occur once, and the top ten carry approximately 1.3%. The healthy adult donors were HIV-negative and reported no recent acute infections or vaccinations. As to this clone: Its antigen is currently unknown.

Trimming took 0 bases from V and 2 from J; bases not matched to a gene: 6. From germline, CDR1 is SGHVS and CDR2 FQNEAQ. The CDR3 covers 17 residues. This sequence originates from a man aged 18-30 years in good health. The chain carries TRBV7-8 and TRBJ2-7, with 11 bases aligning to TRBD1. The sequencing sample was made of memory CD4+ T cells sorted from blood. Subset given: CD45RA-negative fraction. CDR3 DNA sequence: TGTGCCAGCAGCTTAGCTCCACCGGGACAGGGGGCCTACGAGCAGTACTTC. It is translated as CASSLAPPGQGAYEQYF.